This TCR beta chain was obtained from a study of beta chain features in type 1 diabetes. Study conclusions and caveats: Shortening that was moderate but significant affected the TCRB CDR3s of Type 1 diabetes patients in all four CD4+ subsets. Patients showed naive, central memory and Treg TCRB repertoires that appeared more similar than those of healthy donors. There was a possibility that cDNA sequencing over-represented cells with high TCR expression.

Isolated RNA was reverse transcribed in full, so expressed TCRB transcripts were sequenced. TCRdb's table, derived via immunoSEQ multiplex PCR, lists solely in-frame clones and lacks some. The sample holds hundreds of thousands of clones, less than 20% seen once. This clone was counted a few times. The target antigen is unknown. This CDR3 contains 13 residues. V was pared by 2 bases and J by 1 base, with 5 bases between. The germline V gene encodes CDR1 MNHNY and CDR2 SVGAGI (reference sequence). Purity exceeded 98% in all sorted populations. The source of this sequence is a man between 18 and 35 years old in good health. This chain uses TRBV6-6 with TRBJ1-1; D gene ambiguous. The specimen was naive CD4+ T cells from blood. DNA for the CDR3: TGTGCCAGCAGTTACGCACAGAACACTGAAGCTTTCTTT. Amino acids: CASSYAQNTEAFF.